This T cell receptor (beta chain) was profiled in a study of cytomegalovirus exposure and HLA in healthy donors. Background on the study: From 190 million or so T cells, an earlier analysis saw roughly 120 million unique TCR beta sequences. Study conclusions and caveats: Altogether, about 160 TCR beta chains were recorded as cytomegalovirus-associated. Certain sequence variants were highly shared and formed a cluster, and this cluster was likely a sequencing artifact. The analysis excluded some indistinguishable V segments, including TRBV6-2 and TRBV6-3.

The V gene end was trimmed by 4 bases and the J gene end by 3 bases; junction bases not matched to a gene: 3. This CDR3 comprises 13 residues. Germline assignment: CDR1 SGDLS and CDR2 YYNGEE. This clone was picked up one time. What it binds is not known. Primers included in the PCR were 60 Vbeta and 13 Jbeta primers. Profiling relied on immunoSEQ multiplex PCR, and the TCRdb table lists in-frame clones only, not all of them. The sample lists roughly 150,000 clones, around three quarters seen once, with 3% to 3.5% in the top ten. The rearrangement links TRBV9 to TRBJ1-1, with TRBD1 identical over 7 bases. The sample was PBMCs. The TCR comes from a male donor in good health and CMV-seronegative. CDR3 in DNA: TGTGCCAGCAGCCAGGGGGATTACACTGAAGCTTTCTTT. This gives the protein CASSQGDYTEAFF. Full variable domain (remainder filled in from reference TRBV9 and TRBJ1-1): DSGVTQTPKHLITATGQRVTLRCSPRSGDLSVYWYQQSLDQGLQFLIQYYNGEERAKGNILERFSAQQFPDLHSELNLSSLELGDSALYFCASSQGDYTEAFFGQGTRLTVV.